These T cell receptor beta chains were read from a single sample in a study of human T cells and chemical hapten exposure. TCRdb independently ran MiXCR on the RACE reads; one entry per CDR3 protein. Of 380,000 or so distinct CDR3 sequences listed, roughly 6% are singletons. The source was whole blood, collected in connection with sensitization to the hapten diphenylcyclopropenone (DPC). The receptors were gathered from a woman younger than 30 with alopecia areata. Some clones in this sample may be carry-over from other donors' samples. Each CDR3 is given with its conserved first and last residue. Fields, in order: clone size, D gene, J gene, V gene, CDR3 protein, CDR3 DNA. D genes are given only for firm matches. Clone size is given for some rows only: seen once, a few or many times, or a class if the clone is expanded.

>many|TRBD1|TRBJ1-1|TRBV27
CASSPQGAGRIEAFF
TGTGCCAGCAGTCCCCAGGGGGCGGGAAGGATTGAAGCTTTCTTT
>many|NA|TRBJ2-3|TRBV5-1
CASSPSGPEGQYF
TGCGCCAGCAGCCCCAGCGGACCCGAAGGGCAGTATTTT
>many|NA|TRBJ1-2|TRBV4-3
CASSQELQSPRGYTF
TGCGCCAGCAGCCAAGAGTTGCAGAGCCCACGAGGCTACACCTTC
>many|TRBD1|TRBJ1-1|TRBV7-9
CASSDRQGITEAFF
TGTGCCAGCAGCGACAGACAGGGGATAACTGAAGCTTTCTTT
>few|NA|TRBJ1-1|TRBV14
CASSQQPNTEAFF
TGTGCCAGCAGCCAACAACCGAACACTGAAGCTTTCTTT
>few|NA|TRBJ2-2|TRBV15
CATSRGRFGELFF
TGTGCCACCAGCAGAGGGCGCTTTGGGGAGCTGTTTTTT
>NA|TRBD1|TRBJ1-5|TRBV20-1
CSANQDTGAQPQHF
TGCAGTGCTAATCAGGATACAGGGGCGCAGCCCCAGCATTTT
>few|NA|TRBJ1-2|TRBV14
CASSQPGVAGYTF
TGTGCCAGCAGCCAGCCAGGAGTTGCTGGCTACACCTTC
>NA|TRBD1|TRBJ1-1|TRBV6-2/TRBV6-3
CATHTGVITEAFF
TGTGCCACCCACACAGGGGTAATCACTGAAGCTTTCTTT
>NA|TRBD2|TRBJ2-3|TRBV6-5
CASSPFSAGGPDTQYF
TGTGCCAGCAGTCCCTTTTCGGCGGGGGGGCCAGATACGCAGTATTTT
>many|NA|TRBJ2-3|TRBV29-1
CSVGKDPEADTQYF
TGCAGCGTTGGAAAGGACCCAGAGGCAGATACGCAGTATTTT
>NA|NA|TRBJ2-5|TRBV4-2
CASSQESMASQETQYF
TGTGCCAGCAGCCAAGAATCGATGGCTAGCCAAGAGACCCAGTACTTC
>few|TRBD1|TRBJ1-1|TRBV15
CATSRGAPGQRNTEAFF
TGTGCCACCAGCAGAGGAGCCCCGGGACAGAGGAACACTGAAGCTTTCTTT
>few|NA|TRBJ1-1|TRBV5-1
CASSWGDTTEAFF
TGCGCCAGCAGCTGGGGGGACACCACTGAAGCTTTCTTT
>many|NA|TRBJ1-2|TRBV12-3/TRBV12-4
CASTWVEEYGYTF
TGTGCCAGTACTTGGGTAGAGGAATATGGCTACACCTTC
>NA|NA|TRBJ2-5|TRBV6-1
CASRTEETQYF
TGTGCCAGCAGAACCGAAGAGACCCAGTACTTC
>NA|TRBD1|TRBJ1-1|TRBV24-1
CATSPNPSTGGPEAFF
TGTGCCACCAGCCCCAACCCCTCTACAGGGGGCCCTGAAGCTTTCTTT
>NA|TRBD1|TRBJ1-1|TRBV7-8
CASSLEGTGINTEAFF
TGTGCCAGCAGCTTAGAAGGGACAGGGATTAACACTGAAGCTTTCTTT
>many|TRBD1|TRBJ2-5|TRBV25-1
CAIGQGETQYF
TGTGCCATCGGACAGGGAGAGACCCAGTACTTC
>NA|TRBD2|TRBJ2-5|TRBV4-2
CASSQDASGEPPRTQYF
TGTGCCAGCAGCCAAGATGCCAGCGGGGAGCCCCCCCGGACCCAGTACTTC
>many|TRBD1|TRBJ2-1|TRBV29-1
CSVVGGSGTGKIDEQFF
TGCAGCGTTGTAGGAGGGTCGGGGACAGGGAAAATCGATGAGCAGTTCTTC
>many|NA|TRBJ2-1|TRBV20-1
CSAWEGGSYNEQFF
TGCAGTGCTTGGGAGGGGGGATCATACAATGAGCAGTTCTTC
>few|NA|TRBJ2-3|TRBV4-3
CASSQDYRARTDTQYF
TGCGCCAGCAGCCAAGATTATAGGGCCCGCACAGATACGCAGTATTTT
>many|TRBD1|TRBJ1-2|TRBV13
CASSSAFRGQNYGYTF
TGTGCCAGCAGCTCAGCTTTCAGGGGGCAGAACTATGGCTACACCTTC
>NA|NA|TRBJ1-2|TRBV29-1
CSVEGWREGYGYTF
TGCAGCGTCGAGGGGTGGAGGGAAGGATATGGCTACACCTTC
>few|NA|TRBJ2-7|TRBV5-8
CASSLVPYEQYF
TGTGCCAGCAGCTTGGTCCCCTACGAGCAGTACTTC
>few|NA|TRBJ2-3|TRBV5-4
CASSWPRDTDTQYF
TGTGCCAGCAGCTGGCCTAGGGACACAGATACGCAGTATTTT
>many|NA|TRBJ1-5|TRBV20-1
CSAIKGGNQPQHF
TGCAGTGCCATAAAGGGGGGAAATCAGCCCCAGCATTTT
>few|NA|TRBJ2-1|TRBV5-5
CASSLVWGAYNEQFF
TGTGCCAGCAGCTTGGTATGGGGGGCCTACAATGAGCAGTTCTTC
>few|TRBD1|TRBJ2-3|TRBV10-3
CAISESSRDSLPYTQYF
TGTGCCATCAGTGAGTCAAGCCGGGACAGTCTTCCTTATACGCAGTATTTT
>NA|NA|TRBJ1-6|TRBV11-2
CASSNRQRLNSPLHF
TGTGCCAGCAGCAACAGACAGAGACTTAATTCACCCCTCCACTTT
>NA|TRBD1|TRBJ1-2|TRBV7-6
CASSPRDRGYGYTF
TGTGCCAGCAGCCCCCGGGACAGGGGTTATGGCTACACCTTC
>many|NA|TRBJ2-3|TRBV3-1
CASSQDLKRTQYF
TGTGCCAGCAGCCAAGATTTGAAACGGACGCAGTATTTT
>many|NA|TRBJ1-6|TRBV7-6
CASSLSVNLSPLHF
TGTGCCAGCAGCTTATCCGTAAATCTCTCACCCCTCCACTTT
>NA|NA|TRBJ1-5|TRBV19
CASSITANAGTPQHF
TGTGCCAGTAGTATTACCGCCAATGCCGGGACGCCCCAGCATTTT
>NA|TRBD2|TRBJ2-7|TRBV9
CASSVGLAEGGSYEQYF
TGTGCCAGCAGCGTAGGGTTGGCCGAGGGCGGGAGCTACGAGCAGTACTTC
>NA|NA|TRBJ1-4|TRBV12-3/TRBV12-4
CASSWNSGEGNEKLFF
TGTGCCAGCAGTTGGAACTCAGGGGAGGGGAATGAAAAACTGTTTTTT
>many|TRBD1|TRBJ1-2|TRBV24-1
CATSDGTGYGYTF
TGTGCCACCAGTGATGGGACAGGCTATGGCTACACCTTC
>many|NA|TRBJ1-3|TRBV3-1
CASSQVISSGNTIYF
TGTGCCAGCAGCCAAGTAATCAGCTCTGGAAACACCATATATTTT
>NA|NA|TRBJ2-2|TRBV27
CASSTWTEANTGELFF
TGTGCCAGCAGTACCTGGACAGAAGCGAACACCGGGGAGCTGTTTTTT
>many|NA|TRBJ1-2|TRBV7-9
CASSLFPGLGGYTF
TGTGCCAGCAGCTTATTTCCGGGATTGGGAGGCTACACCTTC
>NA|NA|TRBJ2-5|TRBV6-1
CASSERDIGGHAKETQYF
TGTGCCAGCAGTGAGCGGGACATCGGGGGTCATGCTAAAGAGACCCAGTACTTC
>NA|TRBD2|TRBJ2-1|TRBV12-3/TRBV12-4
CASSFSTVLAGASSYNEQFF
TGTGCCAGCAGTTTTTCAACGGTTTTAGCGGGTGCCAGCTCCTACAATGAGCAGTTCTTC
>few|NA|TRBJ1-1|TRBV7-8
CASSLPGSTNTEAFF
TGTGCCAGCAGCCTGCCAGGTAGTACTAACACTGAAGCTTTCTTT
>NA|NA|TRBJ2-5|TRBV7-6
CASSLEGAVQETQYF
TGTGCCAGCAGCTTAGAAGGGGCGGTCCAAGAGACCCAGTACTTC
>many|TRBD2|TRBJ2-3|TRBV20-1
CSAKPLTSGETDTQYF
TGCAGTGCTAAACCGCTGACTAGCGGGGAAACAGATACGCAGTATTTT
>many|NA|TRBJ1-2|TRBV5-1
CASSFPGLNYGYTF
TGCGCCAGCAGCTTCCCCGGACTCAACTATGGCTACACCTTC
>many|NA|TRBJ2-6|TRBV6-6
CASSYSFREGANVLTF
TGTGCCAGCAGTTACTCGTTCAGGGAAGGGGCCAACGTCCTGACTTTC
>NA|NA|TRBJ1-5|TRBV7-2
CASSFGNNQPQHF
TGTGCCAGCAGCTTTGGGAACAATCAGCCCCAGCATTTT
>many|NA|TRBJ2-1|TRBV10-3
CAISELGLQTEQFF
TGTGCCATCAGTGAATTAGGACTCCAGACTGAGCAGTTCTTC
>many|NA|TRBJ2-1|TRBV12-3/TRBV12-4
CASHRAAGPSFSYNEQFF
TGTGCCAGCCACCGAGCCGCCGGGCCTTCATTCTCCTACAATGAGCAGTTCTTC
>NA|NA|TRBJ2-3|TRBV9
CASSVAGGSSDTQYF
TGTGCCAGCAGCGTAGCGGGCGGTAGTTCAGATACGCAGTATTTT
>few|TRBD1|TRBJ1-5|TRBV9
CASSGDRGPQHF
TGTGCCAGCAGCGGGGACAGGGGACCCCAGCATTTT
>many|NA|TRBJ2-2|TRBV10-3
CAISDWGGDTGELFF
TGTGCCATCAGTGATTGGGGGGGCGACACCGGGGAGCTGTTTTTT
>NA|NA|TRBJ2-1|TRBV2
CASKVEGAGEQFF
TGTGCCAGCAAGGTTGAAGGGGCAGGGGAGCAGTTCTTC